The entry below describes one T cell receptor (beta chain). Germline CDR1 SEHNR, CDR2 FQNEAQ (reference sequence). V was pared by 7 bases and J by 4 bases, with 14 bases between. The CDR3 length is 13 residues. Data came from immunoSEQ multiplex PCR; TCRdb stores just in-frame clones and leaves some out. The table lists 65,000 to 80,000 clones, 89% of them singletons. The data belong to a study of OX40 agonist ivuxolimab in advanced cancers. This sequence joins TRBV7-9 and TRBJ2-7; D is perhaps TRBD2 (6 bases). This clonotype was obtained from an adult with an advanced solid tumor such as melanoma, head and neck, liver or kidney cancer. The material sequenced was CD4+ or CD8+ T cells sorted from blood, taken in a trial of the OX40 agonist ivuxolimab. The CDR3 loop reads CASNRGAPYEQYF. CDR3 DNA sequence: TGTGCCAGCAACCGCGGGGCCCCTTACGAGCAGTACTTC.